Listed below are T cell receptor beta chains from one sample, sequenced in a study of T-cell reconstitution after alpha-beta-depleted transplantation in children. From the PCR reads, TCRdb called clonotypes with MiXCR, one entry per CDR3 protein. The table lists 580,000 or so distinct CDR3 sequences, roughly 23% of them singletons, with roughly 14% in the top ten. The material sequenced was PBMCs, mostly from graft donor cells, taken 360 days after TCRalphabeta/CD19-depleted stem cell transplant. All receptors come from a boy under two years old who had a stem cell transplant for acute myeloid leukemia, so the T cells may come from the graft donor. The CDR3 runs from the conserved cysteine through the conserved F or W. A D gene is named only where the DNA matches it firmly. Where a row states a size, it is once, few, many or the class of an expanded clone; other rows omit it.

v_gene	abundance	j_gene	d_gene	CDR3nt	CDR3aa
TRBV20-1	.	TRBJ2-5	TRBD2	TGCAGTGCTACCTCTCTCCGCGGGGGGCAAGAGACCCAGTACTTC	CSATSLRGGQETQYF
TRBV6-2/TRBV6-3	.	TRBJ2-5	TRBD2	TGTGCCAGCAGTCTCCCTGGACTAGCGGGGGGGCAAGAGACCCAGTACTTC	CASSLPGLAGGQETQYF
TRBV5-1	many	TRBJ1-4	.	TGCGCCAGCAGCTTAACAGGCCCCTCCACTGAAAAACTGTTTTTT	CASSLTGPSTEKLFF
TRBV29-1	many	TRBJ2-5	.	TGCAGCGTTGCAGAGGGAGAAGAGACCCAGTACTTC	CSVAEGEETQYF
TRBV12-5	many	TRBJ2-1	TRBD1	TGTGCTACTAAACCAGGGGGCGCCTACAATGAGCAGTTCTTC	CATKPGGAYNEQFF
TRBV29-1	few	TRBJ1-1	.	TGCAGCGTTGATCACCTAGAGTCAGCGATGAACACTGAAGCTTTCTTT	CSVDHLESAMNTEAFF
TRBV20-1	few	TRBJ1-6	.	TGCAGTGCTAGGGGGGGCGCAGATTCACCCCTCCACTTT	CSARGGADSPLHF
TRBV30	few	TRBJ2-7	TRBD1	TGTGCCTGGACCGTGACAGGGTTTAAGGACGAGCAGTACTTC	CAWTVTGFKDEQYF
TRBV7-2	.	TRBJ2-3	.	TGTGCCAGCAGCCTGGGGGGGCAGGTGGGTCCAGATACGCAGTATTTT	CASSLGGQVGPDTQYF
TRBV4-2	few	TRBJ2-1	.	TGTGCCAGCAGCCAAGAACGACAGAGTTACAATGAGCAGTTCTTC	CASSQERQSYNEQFF
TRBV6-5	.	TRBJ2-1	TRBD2	TGTGCCAGCAGTTCCGCCAGCCCGGGGGGCAATGAGCAGTTCTTC	CASSSASPGGNEQFF
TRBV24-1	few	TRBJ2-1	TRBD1	TGTGCCACCAGTGACCGACAGGGGATCCATGAGCAGTTCTTC	CATSDRQGIHEQFF
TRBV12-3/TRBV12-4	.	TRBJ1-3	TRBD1	TGTGCCAGCGGTCGAGCAGGGGGCATTGGAAACACCATATATTTT	CASGRAGGIGNTIYF
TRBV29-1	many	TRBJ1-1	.	TGCAGCGTTGCCCGTCTCAACCCAAACACTGAAGCTTTCTTT	CSVARLNPNTEAFF
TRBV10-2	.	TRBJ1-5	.	TGCGCCAGCAGGAAAGACGCAAATCAGCCCCAGCATTTT	CASRKDANQPQHF
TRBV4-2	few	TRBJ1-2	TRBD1	TGTGCCAGCAGCCATCCCGAGGACAGGGTCTATGGCTACACCTTC	CASSHPEDRVYGYTF
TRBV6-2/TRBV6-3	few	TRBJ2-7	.	TGTGCCAGCAGCCTTTACGGACAGCTTGGGTCCTACGAGCAGTACTTC	CASSLYGQLGSYEQYF
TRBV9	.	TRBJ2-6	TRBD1	TGTGCCAGCAGCGTCAAACGGGACAGGGCCACCTCTGGGGCCAACGTCCTGACTTTC	CASSVKRDRATSGANVLTF
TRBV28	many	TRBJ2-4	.	TGTGCCAGCAGTTTCAGGGGGGCAGGCAAAAACATTCAGTACTTC	CASSFRGAGKNIQYF
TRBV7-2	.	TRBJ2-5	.	TGTGCCAGCAGCTTATGGGGTTCACAAGAGACCCAGTACTTC	CASSLWGSQETQYF
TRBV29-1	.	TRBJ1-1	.	TGCAGCGTTGTGCCGGGACAAGGAGAAGCTTTCTTT	CSVVPGQGEAFF
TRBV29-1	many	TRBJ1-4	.	TGCAGCGTTGAGAAGGATGAAAAACTGTTTTTT	CSVEKDEKLFF
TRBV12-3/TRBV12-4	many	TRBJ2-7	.	TGTGCCAGCAGTACAGGGCGCACAAGCTACGAGCAGTACTTC	CASSTGRTSYEQYF
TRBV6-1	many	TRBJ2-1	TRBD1	TGTGCCAGCAGTGACTGGTGGGGGACGACAGGGGGTAATGAGCAGTTCTTC	CASSDWWGTTGGNEQFF
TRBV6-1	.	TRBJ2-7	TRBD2	TGTGCCAGCAGTCCGAGTAGGGCTTCGGGGGGCTACGAGCAGTACTTC	CASSPSRASGGYEQYF
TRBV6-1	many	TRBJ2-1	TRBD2	TGTGCCAGCAGTGGGCTAGCGGGGGGGCAAAATGAGCAGTTCTTC	CASSGLAGGQNEQFF
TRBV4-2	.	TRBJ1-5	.	TGTGCCAGCAGCCAAGATCCCAGGGCCCTCAATCAGCCCCAGCATTTT	CASSQDPRALNQPQHF
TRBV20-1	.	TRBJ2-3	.	TGCAGTGCTAGTACGAGCGCTGGGGTCACCCATACGCAGTATTTT	CSASTSAGVTHTQYF
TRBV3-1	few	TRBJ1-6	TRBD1	TGTGCCAGCAGCCCGGACAGGGAACGCTTTTCACCCCTCCACTTT	CASSPDRERFSPLHF
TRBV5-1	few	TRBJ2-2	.	TGCGCCAGCAGCTTGGAGGGCGGGTACCTAAACACCGGGGAGCTGTTTTTT	CASSLEGGYLNTGELFF
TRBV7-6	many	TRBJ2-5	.	TGTGCCAGCAGCTTACTGTGGTACGGAGGCAGGCAAGAGACCCAGTACTTC	CASSLLWYGGRQETQYF
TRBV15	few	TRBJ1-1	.	TGTGCCACCAGCAGAAGGACAGTGAACACTGAAGCTTTCTTT	CATSRRTVNTEAFF
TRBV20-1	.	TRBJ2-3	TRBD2	TGCAGTGCTAGGTCCCGGGCGGGGGGCACAGATACGCAGTATTTT	CSARSRAGGTDTQYF
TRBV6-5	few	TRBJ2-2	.	TGTGCCAGCAGATACTCCTGGGACGCGAACACCGGGGAGCTGTTTTTT	CASRYSWDANTGELFF
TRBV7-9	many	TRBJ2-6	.	TGTGCCAGCAGCCCATCCGGGGGCGTCCTGACTTTC	CASSPSGGVLTF
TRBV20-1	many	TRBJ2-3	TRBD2	TGCAGTGCTAGTAGCGGGGGCGCCCTCACAGATACGCAGTATTTT	CSASSGGALTDTQYF
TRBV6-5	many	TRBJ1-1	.	TGTGCCAGCAGTTACTCAGACCCGGAGGGCACTGAAGCTTTCTTT	CASSYSDPEGTEAFF
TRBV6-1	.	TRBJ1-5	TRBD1	TGTGCCAGCAGGTCTGGACAGGCCCGTCAGCCCCAGCATTTT	CASRSGQARQPQHF
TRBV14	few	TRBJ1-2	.	TGTGCCAGCAGCCAAGATCAGCGCGGTGGTGGCTACACCTTC	CASSQDQRGGGYTF
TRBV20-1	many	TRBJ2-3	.	TGCAGTGCCCACCCCGGGACCCAAGCCACAGATACGCAGTATTTT	CSAHPGTQATDTQYF